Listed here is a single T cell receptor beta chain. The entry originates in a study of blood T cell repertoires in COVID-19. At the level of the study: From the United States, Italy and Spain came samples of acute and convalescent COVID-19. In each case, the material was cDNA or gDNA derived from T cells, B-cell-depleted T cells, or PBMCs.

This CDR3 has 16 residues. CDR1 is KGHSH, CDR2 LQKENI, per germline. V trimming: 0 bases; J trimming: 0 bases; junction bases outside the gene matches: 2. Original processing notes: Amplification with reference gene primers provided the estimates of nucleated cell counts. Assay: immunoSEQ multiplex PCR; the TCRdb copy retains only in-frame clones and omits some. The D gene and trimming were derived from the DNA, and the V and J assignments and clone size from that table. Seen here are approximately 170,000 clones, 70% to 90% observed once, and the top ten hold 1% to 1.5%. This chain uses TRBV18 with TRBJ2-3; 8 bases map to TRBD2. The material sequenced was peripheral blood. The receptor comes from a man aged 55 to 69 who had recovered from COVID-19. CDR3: CASSPPSGVSTDTQYF. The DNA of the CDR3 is TGTGCCAGCTCACCACCTAGCGGGGTGAGCACAGATACGCAGTATTTT.